These 29 T cell receptor beta chains share one sample of origin, sequenced in a study of identical twins. MiXCR was run by TCRdb on the 5' RACE reads, yielding one entry per CDR3 protein. Counted here are roughly 190,000 distinct CDR3 sequences, about a sixth occurring once; the ten biggest clones make up over 35%. These data were also filed under a second study, of T cells expressing NK-cell markers.

Sample: CD8+ T cells sorted from blood. These receptors were taken from a woman under 30 in good health.

This clonotype was observed a few times. The chain joins TRBV6-5 to TRBJ1-2; D is uncertain. The CDR3 is 13 amino acids. CDR1 and CDR2 from the germline V gene are MNHEY and SVGAGI. V was trimmed by 2 bases and J by 5 bases, leaving 9 bases between them. CDR3 DNA sequence: TGTGCCAGCAGTTACCGGGATTCTTATGGCTACACCTTC. Translation gives CASSYRDSYGYTF.

The DNA for the CDR3 is TGCAGTGCTAATAAGGAGACCCAGTACTTC. Its translation is CSANKETQYF. V usage is TRBV20-1 and J usage is TRBJ2-5; no clear D. With 4 bases removed from V and 5 bases from J, the gap between germline ends came to 5 bases. Germline CDR1 is DFQATT and CDR2 is SNEGSKA (reference sequence). This CDR3 has 10 amino acids.

This clonotype was observed a handful of times. The CDR3 DNA is TGCGCCAGCAGCTTTTCTAGCGGGAACGTCGAGCAGTTCTTC. Its protein product is CASSFSSGNVEQFF. This rearrangement joins TRBV5-1 to TRBJ2-1, with 9 nucleotides matching TRBD2. The CDR3 extends over 14 amino acids. Germline V CDR1 and CDR2: SGHRS, YFSETQ. With 2 bases clipped from V and 10 bases from J, the junction kept 7 bases outside the gene matches. The full variable domain, completed using reference TRBV5-1 and TRBJ2-1, is KAGVTQTPRYLIKTRGQQVTLSCSPISGHRSVSWYQQTPGQGLQFLFEYFSETQRNKGNFPGRFSGRQFSNSRSEMNVSTLELGDSALYLCASSFSSGNVEQFFGPGTRLTVL.

The genes are TRBV6-2 or TRBV6-3 and TRBJ2-1; D uncertain. CDR3 length: 11 residues. Germline V gene sequence: CDR1 MNHEY, CDR2 SVGEGT. V gave up 2 bases and J gave up 8 bases, with 4 bases separating them. The CDR3 sequence: CASSYTHEQFF. Here the CDR3 DNA reads TGTGCCAGCAGTTACACACATGAGCAGTTCTTC.

V and J are TRBV6-1 and TRBJ1-1; the D is unclear. The V and J ends lost 7 bases and 6 bases respectively, with 15 bases between them. CDR3 length: 13 residues. Germline V gene lookup returns CDR1 MNHNS and CDR2 SASEGT. CDR3 bases: TGTGCCAGCAATGGCCTCCTTACCGCTGAAGCTTTCTTT. This sequence encodes CASNGLLTAEAFF.

This clonotype was observed many times. V is TRBV7-9 and J is TRBJ2-7, with D unclear. V shed 1 base and J shed 3 bases, with 13 bases lying between them. The germline CDR1 and CDR2 sequences are SEHNR and FQNEAQ (reference sequence). CDR3 length: 15 residues. The CDR3 bases are TGTGCCAGCAGCTTAGGTTCGTCAGAAGGCTACGAGCAGTACTTC. Translation: CASSLGSSEGYEQYF.

This chain connects TRBV10-3 to TRBJ2-7; 9 bases are shared with TRBD2. Germline CDR1 ENHRY, CDR2 SYGVKD. J lost 2 bases, V lost 6 bases, and 5 bases had no gene match. This CDR3 is 14 amino acids long. CDR3 nucleotides: TGTGCCATCAGCGGGCGGGAGGGAACCTACGAGCAGTACTTC. Amino acids: CAISGREGTYEQYF.

This chain links TRBV2 with TRBJ2-1; 12 bases agree with TRBD1. Germline V lookup: CDR1 SNHLY, CDR2 FYNNEI. After removal of 6 bases from V and 7 bases from J, the junction contained 7 bases not matched to a gene. This CDR3 has 15 residues. Written as DNA, the CDR3 is TGTGCCAGCAGCCAGGGACAGGGGGCAGGGAATGAGCAGTTCTTC. Protein product: CASSQGQGAGNEQFF.

This clonotype was counted between two and nine times. V gene TRBV7-9 combines with J gene TRBJ1-2; D is unresolved. CDR3 length equals 13 residues. V dropped 5 bases and J dropped 8 bases, with 15 bases sitting between them. CDR1 is SEHNR and CDR2 is FQNEAQ in the germline V gene (reference sequence). CDR3 sequence (DNA): TGTGCCAGCAGCCCCGCCTCGATTAGGGGCTACACCTTC. It is translated as CASSPASIRGYTF.

This clonotype occurred a few times. This rearrangement joins TRBV7-9 to TRBJ2-7, with D unclear. V lost 4 bases, J lost 5 bases, and 15 bases lay in between. CDR1 is SEHNR, CDR2 FQNEAQ, per germline (reference sequence). The CDR3 totals 14 residues. The CDR3 region is CASSSPGSIHEQYF. In DNA, the CDR3 is TGTGCCAGCAGCTCCCCCGGGTCTATCCACGAGCAGTACTTC.

The chain employs TRBV6-2 or TRBV6-3 and TRBJ1-1, with D possibly TRBD1 on 6 matching bases. Germline loops: CDR1 MNHEY, CDR2 SVGEGT. The CDR3 spans 13 residues. The V end was cut by 8 bases, the J end by 4 bases, with 14 bases between. The CDR3 DNA is TGTGCCAGCGGACATGGGGGGCTCACTGAAGCTTTCTTT. Translation: CASGHGGLTEAFF.

This clonotype showed up just a few times. This chain connects TRBV27 to TRBJ1-1; D is uncertain. The CDR3 has 13 residues. V was pared by 3 bases and J by 4 bases, with 9 bases between. In germline, CDR1 is MNHEY, CDR2 SMNVEV (reference sequence). This CDR3 is CASSFGSGTEAFF. The CDR3, as DNA: TGTGCCAGCAGTTTCGGGTCGGGCACTGAAGCTTTCTTT.

The rearrangement links TRBV7-9 to TRBJ2-5; D possibly corresponds to TRBD2 (5 bases). The CDR3 has 14 residues. Germline V lookup: CDR1 SEHNR, CDR2 FQNEAQ (reference sequence). The V and J ends lost 1 base and 1 base respectively, with 7 bases between them. The chain's CDR3 is CASSLVDSQETQYF. The CDR3 coding sequence is TGTGCCAGCAGCTTAGTGGACTCCCAAGAGACCCAGTACTTC.

This clonotype has a handful of counts. The chain links TRBV6-2 or TRBV6-3 to TRBJ2-1; D is possibly TRBD2 (5 bases). The CDR3 loop spans 13 amino acids. CDR1 is MNHEY, CDR2 SVGEGT, per germline. V was pared by 6 bases and J by 6 bases, with 12 bases between. For the CDR3, the DNA is TGTGCCAGCAGAATCGGAGGCGGCAATGAGCAGTTCTTC. It is translated as CASRIGGGNEQFF.

V and J are TRBV10-1 and TRBJ2-7; maybe TRBD1 (6 bases). This CDR3 region has 14 residues. The germline CDR1 and CDR2 sequences are WNHNN and SYGVQD (reference sequence). The V end lost 2 bases, the J end lost 6 bases, and 14 bases lay between the germline ends. CDR3 in DNA: TGCGCCAGCAGTGAGGCCCAGGGGTATGGCGAGCAGTACTTC. Amino acid sequence: CASSEAQGYGEQYF.

The CDR3 region is CASSLEMGQSTDTQYF. The CDR3 DNA is TGCGCCAGCAGCTTGGAAATGGGACAGAGCACAGATACGCAGTATTTT. The rearrangement links TRBV5-1 to TRBJ2-3; 7 bases line up with TRBD1. CDR1 SGHRS and CDR2 YFSETQ come from the germline V gene. The CDR3 is 16 amino acids. V trimming: 0 bases; J trimming: 0 bases; junction bases outside the gene matches: 4.

The rearrangement links TRBV5-5 to TRBJ2-1, with D hard to call. Germline CDR1 and CDR2: SGHKS and YYEKEE (reference sequence). The CDR3 sequence is 13 residues long. V was cut by 0 bases and J by 5 bases, with 6 bases left in between. In DNA form, the CDR3 reads TGTGCCAGCAGCTTGGTGCAGAACAATGAGCAGTTCTTC. This gives the protein CASSLVQNNEQFF.

The V and J genes are TRBV11-1 and TRBJ2-5; TRBD2 agrees at 8 bases. This CDR3 has 17 amino acids. The junction had 14 bases not matched to a gene; V was cut back by 6 bases and J by 2 bases. Germline V gene lookup returns CDR1 SGHAT and CDR2 FQDESV (reference sequence). CDR3 nucleotide sequence: TGTGCCAGCAGTATAGGACTAGGTAGCGGGACTCAAGAGACCCAGTACTTC. Translated: CASSIGLGSGTQETQYF.

This sequence joins TRBV7-8 and TRBJ2-1, with a weak D call TRBD1 (5 bases). Germline loops: CDR1 SGHVS, CDR2 FQNEAQ. The CDR3 is 17 residues long. Trimming shortened V by 3 bases and J by 0 bases, and 15 bases separated the two germline ends. The CDR3 spells CASSFNTRESSYNEQFF. The CDR3 DNA follows: TGTGCCAGCAGCTTTAATACCAGGGAAAGCTCCTACAATGAGCAGTTCTTC.

The chain employs TRBV18 and TRBJ2-5, with 10 bases aligning to TRBD2. In germline, CDR1 is KGHSH, CDR2 LQKENI. Trimming removed 6 bases from V and 5 bases from J; junction bases left unmatched: 6. The CDR3 length is 14 residues. The CDR3 coding sequence is TGTGCCAGCTCTTGGACTAGCGGCGGCGAGACCCAGTACTTC. Residues: CASSWTSGGETQYF.

This clonotype turned up a few times. The CDR3 DNA reads TGTGCCAGCAGCTTAGCGGGCAATAATTCACCCCTCCACTTT. It is translated as CASSLAGNNSPLHF. The chain uses TRBV7-9 and TRBJ1-6, with unresolved D. CDR3 size: 14 residues. Germline V gives CDR1 SEHNR, CDR2 FQNEAQ (reference sequence). Trimming left V 0 bases short and J 5 bases short, with 5 bases between.

The genes are TRBV5-1 and TRBJ2-3; no clear D gene. CDR1 is SGHRS and CDR2 is YFSETQ in the germline V gene. The length of the CDR3 is 12 residues. Trimming stripped 2 bases from V and 6 bases from J, with 7 bases between. CDR3 sequence: CASSFAGDTQYF. The CDR3 DNA reads TGCGCCAGCAGCTTTGCCGGCGATACGCAGTATTTT.

The sample holds a few counts of this clonotype. The chain has TRBV5-1 and TRBJ2-3; tentatively, D is TRBD2 (5 bases). The CDR3 sequence is 14 residues long. Germline V CDR1 and CDR2: SGHRS, YFSETQ. Trimming shortened V by 4 bases and J by 0 bases, and 9 bases separated the two germline ends. The DNA for the CDR3 is TGCGCCAGCAGCATCGGGGATAGCACAGATACGCAGTATTTT. Translated, it gives CASSIGDSTDTQYF.

The J gene is TRBJ1-5, the V gene TRBV12-3 or TRBV12-4; perhaps TRBD1 as D (5 bases). This CDR3 contains 14 residues. Between the trimmed V and J ends, which lost 4 bases and 4 bases, there was a span of 11 bases. CDR3 in amino acids: CASSWTQPNQPQHF. The CDR3 nucleotides read TGTGCCAGCAGTTGGACACAACCTAATCAGCCCCAGCATTTT.

The chain employs TRBV5-1 and TRBJ2-1; 7 nucleotides match TRBD2. TRBJ2-7 explains the end of the DNA better; the J call may be wrong. The CDR3 spans 15 residues. The germline V gene has CDR1 SGHRS and CDR2 YFSETQ. DNA of the CDR3: TGCGCCAGCAGCTTGGAGGGGACTACGAACAATGAGCAGTACTTC. Its protein product is CASSLEGTTNNEQYF.

The rearrangement links TRBV12-3 or TRBV12-4 to TRBJ2-7, with 7 bases identical to TRBD2. V lost 7 bases to trimming and J lost 2 bases; unmatched junction nucleotides: 2. The length of the CDR3 is 12 residues. The CDR3 is CASTSGTYEQYF. As DNA, the CDR3 is TGTGCCAGCACTAGCGGCACCTACGAGCAGTACTTC.

This clonotype was seen more than once but under ten times. This chain connects TRBV6-1 to TRBJ2-7, with a weak D call TRBD1 (7 bases). This CDR3 spans 16 amino acids. V dropped 5 bases and J dropped 6 bases, with 23 bases sitting between them. Germline loops: CDR1 MNHNS, CDR2 SASEGT. In nucleotides, the CDR3 is TGTGCCAGCAGTCTAACTTCCAGGGGGGATTCCAGCGAGCAGTACTTC. It codes for CASSLTSRGDSSEQYF.

This clonotype turned up a few times. The CDR3 loop reads CASSRRTGQKDEQFF. Written as DNA, the CDR3 is TGTGCCAGCAGCCGGAGGACGGGTCAGAAGGATGAGCAGTTCTTC. The V gene is TRBV7-9, the J gene TRBJ2-1, with D maybe TRBD2 (5 bases). CDR3 length: 15 residues. The V gene's germline CDR1 is SEHNR and CDR2 FQNEAQ (reference sequence). The V end lost 5 bases, the J end lost 8 bases, and 19 bases lay between the germline ends.

This clonotype was found a few times. The V gene is TRBV14, the J gene TRBJ2-7; D is uncertain. The CDR3 totals 14 residues. V lost 4 bases to trimming and J lost 3 bases, with 13 bases between them. Germline V CDR1 and CDR2: SGHDN, FVKESK. The CDR3 spells CASSPSGNRYEQYF. The CDR3 nucleotides read TGTGCCAGCAGCCCGTCGGGCAACCGCTACGAGCAGTACTTC.